This T cell receptor beta chain was identified during a study of blood T cell repertoires in COVID-19. The V gene's germline CDR1 is SGHTA and CDR2 FQGNSA. This CDR3 has 17 residues. Trimming took 3 bases from V and 5 from J; bases not matched to a gene: 13. The data were produced by immunoSEQ multiplex PCR, yet TCRdb's version contains in-frame clones alone and is incomplete. The table includes 250,000 to 300,000 clones, more than 80% detected once. Sequencing used PBMCs or T cells enriched from blood (not recorded which). The chain joins TRBV7-2 to TRBJ2-1; 7 positions agree with TRBD2. The TCR was taken from a woman aged 25 to 39 who had recovered from COVID-19. The DNA for the CDR3 is TGTGCCAGCAGCTTGTCGGGACTACGACTAGGGAACAATGAGCAGTTCTTC. It is translated as CASSLSGLRLGNNEQFF.